This T cell receptor (beta chain) was sequenced for a study of spatial heterogeneity in lung cancer. The study's findings and limits: Tumor mutation count correlated with how many alpha and beta TCRs expanded intratumorally.

Noted time point: sample taken at primary tumor resection. MiXCR was run by TCRdb on the 5' RACE reads, yielding one entry per CDR3 protein. The data contain roughly 5,200 distinct CDR3 sequences, more than 7.5% of them seen just once; the ten biggest clones take up around 26%. The CDR3 contains 16 residues. From germline, CDR1 is MDHEN and CDR2 SYDVKM. V was pared by 5 bases and J by 1 base, with 3 bases of the junction left unmatched. By sample fraction, this clonotype is medium-sized. What it binds is not known. The clonotype was recovered from a female donor with early-stage non-small cell lung cancer. The sample in question was lung tumor tissue, obtained at surgery. V and J are TRBV28 and TRBJ2-6; TRBD1 aligns across 9 bases. CDR3 in DNA: TGTGCCAGCAGTACGGACAGGGGTTCTGGGGCCAACGTCCTGACTTTC. It yields the protein CASSTDRGSGANVLTF.